This T cell receptor (beta chain) emerged from a study of blood T cell repertoires in COVID-19. For the study at large: The origin of the acute and convalescent COVID-19 samples was the United States, Italy and Spain. Sources were T cells, B-cell-depleted T cells, or PBMCs; the material itself was cDNA or gDNA.

V lost 6 bases to trimming and J lost 5 bases, with 13 bases between them. The CDR3 extends over 13 amino acids. The germline V gene encodes CDR1 MNHNY and CDR2 SVGAGI (reference sequence). Source study methods: Reference gene primer amplification gave estimated nucleated cell counts. Profiled with immunoSEQ multiplex PCR; TCRdb holds only in-frame clones, not every one. The V and J calls and clone size come from that table; D and trimming were worked out from the DNA. The sample consists of roughly 100,000 clones, about 83% of them appearing once. The clonotype originates from a man aged 40-50 years with active or convalescent COVID-19. Sequences were obtained from peripheral blood. This chain links TRBV6-6 with TRBJ1-1; TRBD1 might be the D (5 bases). DNA of the CDR3: TGTGCCAGCAGCCCCCGTCGGGGGACTGAAGCTTTCTTT. Translation gives CASSPRRGTEAFF.